The sequence of this TCR beta chain was determined in a study of long-term antiretroviral therapy in people with HIV. Each specimen consisted of 1-10 million cryopreserved PBMC prior to extraction of DNA. About this clone: What it recognizes is unknown.

At the survey level, the v3.0 immunoSEQ assay was run. Sequenced by immunoSEQ multiplex PCR; TCRdb stores in-frame clones only, minus some. The top ten clones hold 3.6% of a sample with approximately 35,000 clones, just under 95% of them seen once. General study findings and limits: In HIV, the repertoires covered a tighter span of CDR3 lengths than in controls.

Germline CDR1 and CDR2: SGHRS and YFSETQ. The CDR3 is 15 residues long. V lost 3 bases, J lost 6 bases, and 9 bases stayed unmatched. The sequenced sample was unsorted PBMCs, obtained 4.1 years after starting antiretroviral therapy. The receptor was derived from a woman aged 45-65 years with HIV. The rearrangement joins TRBV5-1 to TRBJ1-1, with TRBD1 matching over 9 bases. The DNA of the CDR3 is TGCGCCAGCAGCTGGGGGGACAGGGCGTTCTCTGAAGCTTTCTTT. It encodes CASSWGDRAFSEAFF.